Within the sample, the clone carrying this T cell receptor (beta chain) is medium-sized (0.01 to 0.1%). The sample's time point: sample taken at primary tumor resection. Sequencing covered unsorted whole RNA taken from tumor, nontumor lung or frozen PBMC. The donor group consisted of 72 patients who had untreated, early-stage non-small cell lung cancer. One entry per CDR3 protein, called by TCRdb with MiXCR from the 5' RACE reads. The sample contains about 2,000 distinct CDR3 sequences, roughly 10% of which appear only once. V was shortened by 1 base and J by 4 bases, with 5 bases between the two germline ends. CDR1 and CDR2 from the germline V gene are SEHNR and FQNEAQ (reference sequence). The CDR3 loop spans 12 amino acids. The data originate from a study of spatial heterogeneity in lung cancer. Turning to the study itself: The average appearance count of each unique TCR and UMI combination in raw reads was more than ten.

The V gene is TRBV7-9, the J gene TRBJ2-7; D is undetermined. This receptor was taken from a male donor with early-stage non-small cell lung cancer. The material was normal lung tissue next to the tumor, obtained at surgery. The CDR3 spells CASSLVSYEQYF. DNA of the CDR3: TGTGCCAGCAGCTTAGTGAGTTACGAGCAGTACTTC.